The 10 T cell receptor beta chains below all came from one sample that was sequenced in a study of T cell responses to AZD1222 COVID-19 vaccine. Repertoires were generated with immunoSEQ multiplex PCR, while TCRdb's copy carries only in-frame clones and drops some. The sample has about 180,000 clones, over 85% seen once. Sequencing used peripheral blood, obtained 28 days after the second dose of the MenACWY control vaccine. These TCRs come from an adult who received the MenACWY meningococcal vaccine as a control.

The chain is built from TRBV7-2 and TRBJ2-1; D is ambiguous. The germline V and J ends were trimmed by 5 bases and 8 bases, with 22 bases remaining between them. The CDR3 length is 16 residues. Germline CDR1 SGHTA, CDR2 FQGNSA. DNA of the CDR3: TGTGCCAGCAGCCCGGGCGTGGCCTTCCCGGGCTATGAGCAGTTCTTC. Its protein is CASSPGVAFPGYEQFF.

This rearrangement joins TRBV10-3 to TRBJ1-1, with unresolved D. The CDR3 loop spans 16 amino acids. Per germline, CDR1 ENHRY and CDR2 SYGVKD. V was cut by 3 bases and J by 0 bases, with 14 bases left in between. CDR3 in amino acids: CAISEFGGEVNTEAFF. The CDR3, as DNA: TGTGCCATCAGTGAATTCGGAGGAGAGGTGAACACTGAAGCTTTCTTT.

J is TRBJ1-1 and V is TRBV19, with TRBD1 as a possible D gene (5 bases). The germline V and J ends were trimmed by 6 bases and 9 bases, with 14 bases remaining between them. The CDR3 totals 12 residues. Germline V lookup: CDR1 LNHDA, CDR2 SQIVND (reference sequence). CDR3 sequence (DNA): TGTGCCAGTAGCAGTACGTGGGGGAAAGCTTTCTTT. Protein: CASSSTWGKAFF.

The chain recombines TRBV7-2 with TRBJ1-1; TRBD1 might be the D (5 bases). Germline values: CDR1 SGHTA, CDR2 FQGNSA. The CDR3 runs to 16 residues. The V and J ends lost 1 base and 4 bases respectively, with 16 bases between them. The CDR3 DNA follows: TGTGCCAGCAGCTTAGACCCGGGGGGAGGGAGCACTGAAGCTTTCTTT. It yields the protein CASSLDPGGGSTEAFF.

The V call is TRBV5-1, the J call TRBJ2-5; 8 bases are shared with TRBD2. The V segment lost 4 bases and the J segment 4 bases; nucleotides outside the gene matches: 3. The CDR3 totals 13 residues. Germline assignment: CDR1 SGHRS and CDR2 YFSETQ. CDR3 in DNA: TGCGCCAGCAGCATCGCGGGGGGAGAGACCCAGTACTTC. Its translation: CASSIAGGETQYF.

The J gene is TRBJ2-5, the V gene TRBV10-2; TRBD1 agrees at 9 bases. The J segment lost 5 bases and the V segment lost 2 bases, leaving 6 bases of the junction unmatched. Germline CDR1 reads WSHSY; CDR2 reads SAAADI. CDR3 length equals 15 residues. Here the CDR3 reads CASSEPGQGTETQYF. CDR3 nucleotides: TGCGCCAGCAGTGAGCCAGGACAGGGGACGGAGACCCAGTACTTC.

The genes are TRBV7-2 and TRBJ1-1, with D possibly matching TRBD1 (5 bases). Germline CDR1 and CDR2: SGHTA and FQGNSA. Trimming pared 2 bases from V and 3 bases from J, leaving 10 bases between. This CDR3 comprises 14 residues. The CDR3 reads CASSLSGPYTEAFF. The CDR3 nucleotides are TGTGCCAGCAGCTTATCGGGGCCTTACACTGAAGCTTTCTTT. Complete variable domain (other parts from reference TRBV7-2 and TRBJ1-1): GAGVSQSPSNKVTEKGKDVELRCDPISGHTALYWYRQSLGQGLEFLIYFQGNSAPDKSGLPSDRFSAERTGGSVSTLTIQRTQQEDSAVYLCASSLSGPYTEAFFGQGTRLTVV.

The chain combines TRBV7-6 with TRBJ2-7; D call uncertain. The ends were cut back, 4 bases at V and 0 bases at J, with 7 bases in the middle. Germline values: CDR1 SGHVS, CDR2 FNYEAQ. The CDR3 is made up of 13 amino acids. Here the CDR3 DNA reads TGTGCCAGCAGCTCGCTAAGCTCCTACGAGCAGTACTTC. Translating it yields CASSSLSSYEQYF.

V usage is TRBV2 and J usage is TRBJ1-6; D is possibly TRBD1 (6 bases). The germline gives CDR1 SNHLY, CDR2 FYNNEI. The V end lost 5 bases, the J end lost 4 bases, and 15 bases lay between the germline ends. This CDR3 contains 16 residues. CDR3 coding DNA: TGTGCCAGCAGTTACAGGGAGCCAGGGTATAATTCACCCCTCCACTTT. Amino acids: CASSYREPGYNSPLHF.

V gene TRBV7-9 combines with J gene TRBJ2-7, with TRBD1 as a possible D gene (6 bases). V shed 0 bases and J shed 2 bases, with 17 bases lying between them. Germline V gives CDR1 SEHNR, CDR2 FQNEAQ (reference sequence). This CDR3 comprises 17 residues. Here the CDR3 reads CASSLADPGHWAYEQYF. In nucleotides, the CDR3 is TGTGCCAGCAGCTTAGCGGACCCGGGACACTGGGCCTACGAGCAGTACTTC.